This is a list of T cell receptor beta chains from one sample in a study of blood T cells in healthy people across ages. Each CDR3 protein is one row after TCRdb ran MiXCR on the 5' RACE reads. The table shows over 750,000 distinct CDR3 sequences, with approximately 25% occurring only once. These data also featured in a second study, about T cells of mothers and their children.

The sequenced material came from blood. The receptors originated from a boy younger than 18 in good health. Each CDR3 is given with its conserved first and last residue. The D gene is left open where the match is weak. The size entry is marked missing in some rows and otherwise reads once, few, many or a size class.

j_gene | abundance | d_gene | v_gene | CDR3aa | CDR3nt
TRBJ1-2 | - | TRBD1 | TRBV10-3 | CAINQGAYGYTF | TGTGCCATCAATCAGGGGGCCTATGGCTACACCTTC
TRBJ1-4 | few | - | TRBV6-6 | CASSLDGEKLFF | TGTGCCAGCAGTTTAGACGGAGAAAAACTGTTTTTT
TRBJ2-1 | - | TRBD2 | TRBV14 | CASSQRLAVFDEQFF | TGTGCCAGCAGCCAACGCCTAGCGGTTTTTGATGAGCAGTTCTTC
TRBJ2-5 | - | TRBD2 | TRBV29-1 | CGVVAGRGKETQYF | TGCGGCGTAGTAGCGGGGCGGGGGAAAGAGACCCAGTACTTC
TRBJ1-1 | few | - | TRBV24-1 | CATSESGRGFPAFF | TGTGCCACCAGTGAGTCAGGCCGTGGGTTTCCGGCTTTCTTT
TRBJ2-7 | few | - | TRBV29-1 | CSVITPSSYEQYF | TGCAGCGTTATAACTCCTAGCTCCTACGAGCAGTACTTC
TRBJ2-7 | - | - | TRBV28 | CASMDTYSYEQYF | TGTGCCAGCATGGACACCTACTCCTACGAGCAGTACTTC
TRBJ2-1 | few | - | TRBV3-1 | CASSASGTERQFF | TGTGCCAGCAGCGCATCGGGGACTGAACGACAGTTCTTC
TRBJ1-4 | - | - | TRBV11-2 | CASSFYNEKLFF | TGTGCCAGCAGCTTCTATAATGAAAAACTGTTTTTT
TRBJ1-1 | many | - | TRBV29-1 | CSVEDNGECAFF | TGCAGCGTTGAAGATAATGGGGAATGCGCTTTCTTT
TRBJ2-7 | - | - | TRBV7-9 | CASSLRSGAVNSYEQYF | TGTGCCAGCAGCCTACGTTCGGGCGCGGTAAACTCCTACGAGCAGTACTTC
TRBJ2-7 | few | - | TRBV3-1 | CASSPARLGGEQYF | TGTGCCAGCAGCCCTGCACGACTCGGTGGAGAGCAGTACTTC
TRBJ2-1 | - | - | TRBV5-1 | CASSEGQFSYNEQFF | TGCGCCAGCAGCGAAGGACAGTTCTCCTACAATGAGCAGTTCTTC
TRBJ2-3 | - | TRBD2 | TRBV29-1 | CSVPLAGGWDTDTQYF | TGCAGCGTTCCGCTAGCGGGAGGGTGGGACACAGATACGCAGTATTTT
TRBJ2-7 | few | - | TRBV29-1 | CSVEAQMEQYF | TGCAGCGTTGAGGCCCAGATGGAGCAGTACTTC
TRBJ1-2 | - | TRBD1 | TRBV6-4 | CASDTPGGTGGLNYGYTF | TGTGCCAGCGATACCCCAGGTGGGACAGGGGGCTTGAACTATGGCTACACCTTC
TRBJ2-2 | many | TRBD2 | TRBV5-1 | CASRTGTSNTGELFF | TGCGCCAGCAGGACCGGGACTAGCAACACCGGGGAGCTGTTTTTT
TRBJ2-5 | - | - | TRBV4-3 | CASSQEAGGTQYF | TGCGCCAGCAGCCAAGAAGCAGGCGGGACCCAGTACTTC
TRBJ2-7 | - | TRBD1 | TRBV24-1 | CATRKTGEGYEQYF | TGTGCCACCAGAAAGACAGGGGAAGGCTACGAGCAGTACTTC
TRBJ2-1 | few | - | TRBV6-1 | CASSEVGHYNEQFF | TGTGCCAGCAGTGAAGTTGGTCATTACAATGAGCAGTTCTTC
TRBJ2-3 | - | - | TRBV5-4 | CASSPGGLTDTQYF | TGTGCCAGCAGCCCTGGGGGCCTAACAGATACGCAGTATTTT
TRBJ2-1 | - | TRBD2 | TRBV4-2 | CASSPVLAGGGDEQFF | TGTGCCAGCAGCCCAGTGTTGGCGGGGGGCGGGGATGAGCAGTTCTTC
TRBJ1-2 | - | - | TRBV28 | CASRSTVYGYTF | TGTGCCAGCAGGAGTACGGTGTATGGCTACACCTTC
TRBJ2-3 | - | - | TRBV12-3/TRBV12-4 | CASSLLIPERNSTDTQYF | TGTGCCAGCAGTCTTCTCATTCCCGAAAGGAATAGCACAGATACGCAGTATTTT
TRBJ2-7 | - | - | TRBV20-1 | CSARSRGSYEQYF | TGCAGTGCTAGATCTAGGGGGAGCTACGAGCAGTACTTC
TRBJ2-7 | - | - | TRBV6-5 | CASSYSVDTMSYEQYF | TGTGCCAGCAGTTACTCCGTAGACACAATGTCCTACGAGCAGTACTTC
TRBJ2-5 | few | TRBD2 | TRBV7-2 | CASSSANRLAPHFSETQYF | TGTGCCAGCAGCTCTGCAAATAGACTAGCGCCCCACTTCTCGGAGACCCAGTACTTC
TRBJ2-5 | few | - | TRBV29-1 | CSVEPGEETQYF | TGCAGCGTTGAGCCCGGGGAGGAGACCCAGTACTTC
TRBJ2-7 | few | - | TRBV7-2 | CASSLEVKSYEQYF | TGTGCCAGCAGCTTAGAGGTCAAGTCCTACGAGCAGTACTTC
TRBJ2-1 | few | - | TRBV15 | CATSREASSYNEQFF | TGTGCCACCAGCAGAGAGGCTAGCTCCTACAATGAGCAGTTCTTC
TRBJ2-1 | few | - | TRBV6-2/TRBV6-3 | CASSLSSAYNEQFF | TGTGCCAGCAGTTTATCTAGCGCCTACAATGAGCAGTTCTTC
TRBJ2-5 | - | - | TRBV13 | CASSFGSDETQYF | TGTGCCAGCAGTTTCGGATCAGACGAGACCCAGTACTTC
TRBJ2-1 | - | TRBD1 | TRBV7-9 | CASSRDRGQYNEQFF | TGTGCCAGCAGCCGGGACAGGGGACAATACAATGAGCAGTTCTTC
TRBJ1-2 | - | TRBD1 | TRBV29-1 | CITGTGANYGYTF | TGCATCACCGGGACAGGGGCTAACTATGGCTACACCTTC
TRBJ1-3 | - | TRBD1 | TRBV15 | CATSRGDRDVYTIYF | TGTGCCACCAGCAGAGGAGACAGGGATGTATACACCATATATTTT
TRBJ1-1 | - | - | TRBV20-1 | CSATRQLFGTEAFF | TGCAGTGCAACCCGACAGTTATTTGGCACTGAAGCTTTCTTT
TRBJ2-2 | - | - | TRBV7-2 | CASSLIERVHTGELFF | TGTGCCAGCAGCTTAATAGAACGCGTTCACACCGGGGAGCTGTTTTTT
TRBJ2-1 | - | - | TRBV20-1 | CSARDREYNEQFF | TGCAGTGCTAGAGACCGGGAGTACAATGAGCAGTTCTTC
TRBJ1-4 | - | - | TRBV20-1 | CSATPEGIEKLFF | TGCAGTGCTACCCCCGAGGGGATCGAAAAACTGTTTTTT
TRBJ1-4 | few | - | TRBV14 | CASSQEVQGGKLFF | TGTGCCAGCAGCCAAGAGGTACAGGGAGGAAAACTGTTTTTT
TRBJ2-5 | - | TRBD1 | TRBV10-3 | CALGQGAGEQYF | TGTGCCCTGGGTCAGGGGGCCGGGGAGCAGTACTTC
TRBJ2-1 | few | TRBD2 | TRBV20-1 | CSARVASSGTFSSYNEQFF | TGCAGTGCTAGAGTGGCCTCTAGCGGGACTTTTAGCTCCTACAATGAGCAGTTCTTC
TRBJ2-5 | - | TRBD2 | TRBV5-1 | CASSLAISGGAQETQYF | TGCGCCAGCAGCTTGGCCATTAGCGGGGGAGCTCAAGAGACCCAGTACTTC
TRBJ1-2 | - | - | TRBV25-1 | CASSELWEGYGYTF | TGTGCCAGCAGTGAATTGTGGGAGGGGTATGGCTACACCTTC
TRBJ2-1 | few | TRBD2 | TRBV29-1 | CSVEKIAGHPNEQFF | TGCAGCGTTGAAAAAATAGCGGGACATCCAAATGAGCAGTTCTTC
TRBJ2-5 | few | TRBD1 | TRBV4-1 | CASSQEGDSYGVETQYF | TGCGCCAGCAGCCAAGAAGGGGACAGCTATGGGGTGGAGACCCAGTACTTC